A selection of T cell receptor beta chains follows, all from one sample in a study of cytomegalovirus exposure and HLA in healthy donors. Sequenced by immunoSEQ multiplex PCR; TCRdb stores in-frame clones only, minus some. The profile covers roughly 98,000 clones, with about 81% appearing a single time and roughly 1.5% taken by the ten largest. Sequences were obtained from PBMCs. These receptors were collected from a man aged 35-49 years in good health and CMV-seronegative. Both conserved end residues are part of each CDR3. D genes are given only for firm matches.

D: TRBD1; V: TRBV7-9; CDR3: CSSSLGQGPNEKLFF
D: TRBD2; V: TRBV11-2; CDR3: CASSRLAGDRETQYF
D: NA; V: TRBV18; CDR3: CASSPTLNTEAFF
D: TRBD1; V: TRBV5-4; CDR3: CASSQPTGSSYEQYF
D: NA; V: TRBV5-1; CDR3: CASSRGGSISTEAFF
D: TRBD2; V: TRBV6-6; CDR3: CASQGTSGWKNEQFF
D: NA; V: TRBV18; CDR3: CASSPYRNGEIDTQYF
D: NA; V: TRBV7-9; CDR3: CASSSKLNTEAFF
D: NA; V: TRBV5-6; CDR3: CASSLWSGTQYF
D: TRBD1; V: TRBV5-1; CDR3: CASSLLTGTSGNTIYF